This T cell receptor beta chain was obtained from a study of blood T cell repertoires in COVID-19. Study in general: Collection of acute and convalescent COVID-19 samples took place in the United States, Italy and Spain.

The CDR3 is 13 residues long. Losses at the gene ends were 11 bases for V and 2 bases for J; bases not matched to a gene: 8. Germline CDR1 and CDR2: MDHEN and SYDVKM. Profiling relied on immunoSEQ multiplex PCR, and the TCRdb table lists in-frame clones only, not all of them. The data hold some 220,000 clones, with approximately 85% observed a single time. This sequence joins TRBV28 and TRBJ2-7, with TRBD1 matching 8 bases. The TCR comes from a man between 50 and 59 years old with COVID-19, enrolled during active disease. The sequenced sample consisted of peripheral blood. For the CDR3, the DNA is TGTGCCGCCAATACAGGGGGAACCTACGAGCAGTACTTC. Residues: CAANTGGTYEQYF.